This is a list of T cell receptor beta chains from one sample in a study of T cells in Graves' hyperthyroidism and ophthalmopathy. TCRdb processed the multiplex PCR reads anew with MiXCR; each CDR3 protein has one entry. The sample holds hundreds of thousands of distinct CDR3 sequences; about a third are singletons and the top ten take roughly 30%. The sequenced sample consisted of blood. The receptors here all came from a woman aged 40 to 50 with Graves' hyperthyroidism. The CDR3 runs from the conserved cysteine through the conserved F or W.

v_gene	j_gene	CDR3aa
TRBV29-1	TRBJ1-5	CSAGQGTKETQHF
TRBV5-1	TRBJ2-5	CASSSTGDRAETQYF
TRBV13	TRBJ1-3	CASSRELGNTIYF
TRBV24-1	TRBJ2-3	CATSDDRGTDTQYF
TRBV7-9	TRBJ1-1	CASSARTGMNTEAFF
TRBV10-2	TRBJ1-1	CASSQGLGENTEAFF
TRBV10-3	TRBJ2-5	CAIRGTPLAGGTSETQYF
TRBV7-9	TRBJ1-2	CASSHNIDRTNYGYTF
TRBV7-2	TRBJ2-2	CASSSDTVGELFF
TRBV2	TRBJ1-5	CASSDRAQDGNQPQHF
TRBV7-2	TRBJ2-7	CASSIGSDRSHEQYF
TRBV25-1	TRBJ1-1	CASSEFTGNFAEAFF
TRBV7-2	TRBJ1-2	CASSLVAGGAYGYTF
TRBV6-5	TRBJ1-1	CATPGAGLENTEAFF
TRBV10-1	NA	CASSDGASGRRVQFF
TRBV28	TRBJ1-1	CASSTARSLVNTEAFF
TRBV3-1	TRBJ1-1	CASSQEPGVEAFF
TRBV12-3/TRBV12-4	TRBJ2-2	CASSLLAGIGELFF
TRBV4-1	TRBJ1-3	CASSQEASEGNTIYF
TRBV24-1	TRBJ1-2	CATSDSRDVRGYTF
TRBV24-1	TRBJ1-2	CATSDSPGMGAGYTF
TRBV27	TRBJ1-1	CASSFSVRTEAFF
TRBV7-6	NA	CASRGGDTHEQFF
TRBV6-4	TRBJ1-6	CASSDSIRWNSPLHF
TRBV6-6	TRBJ1-1	CASSYRADEAFF
TRBV12-3/TRBV12-4	TRBJ1-1	CASSPGKGITEAFF
TRBV10-3	TRBJ2-2	CAIREQGASANTGELFF
TRBV20-1	TRBJ2-3	CSAPGLAGGDTQYF
TRBV25-1	TRBJ1-1	CASSVQTGTEAFF
TRBV20-1	TRBJ2-2	CSASEGNTGELFF
TRBV2	TRBJ1-5	CASSVPPEGQPQHF